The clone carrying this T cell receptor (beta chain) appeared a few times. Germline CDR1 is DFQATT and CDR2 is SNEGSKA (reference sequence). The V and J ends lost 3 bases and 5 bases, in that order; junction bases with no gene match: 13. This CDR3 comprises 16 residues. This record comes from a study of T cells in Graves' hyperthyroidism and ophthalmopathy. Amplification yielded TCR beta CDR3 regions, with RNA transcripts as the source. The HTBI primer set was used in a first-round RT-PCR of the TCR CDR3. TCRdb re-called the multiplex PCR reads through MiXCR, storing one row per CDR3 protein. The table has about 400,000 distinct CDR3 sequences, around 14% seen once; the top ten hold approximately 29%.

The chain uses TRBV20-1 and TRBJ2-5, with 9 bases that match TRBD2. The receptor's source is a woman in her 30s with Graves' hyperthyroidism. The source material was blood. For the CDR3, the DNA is TGCAGTGCTAGGGCGCGCGGGAGGGCCGTTGGGGAGACCCAGTACTTC. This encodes CSARARGRAVGETQYF.